The 5 T cell receptor beta chains in this list originate from one sample, sequenced in a study of blood T cell repertoires in COVID-19. Profiled with immunoSEQ multiplex PCR; TCRdb holds only in-frame clones, not every one. The data hold around 310,000 clones, with around 92% observed a single time. The specimen was PBMCs or T cells enriched from blood (not recorded which). These receptors were taken from a woman younger than 45 who had recovered from COVID-19.

The chain recombines TRBV6-5 with TRBJ1-5; no clear D. Germline V CDR1 and CDR2: MNHEY, SVGAGI. With 2 bases removed from V and 1 base from J, the gap between germline ends came to 3 bases. The CDR3 consists of 13 residues. The CDR3 loop reads CASSYGSNQPQHF. CDR3 DNA: TGTGCCAGCAGTTACGGCAGCAATCAGCCCCAGCATTTT.

This clone was recorded once. The chain joins TRBV27 to TRBJ2-7; 8 bases line up with TRBD2. V was clipped by 1 base and J by 6 bases; unmatched bases: 8. Germline V lookup: CDR1 MNHEY, CDR2 SMNVEV (reference sequence). This CDR3 region has 15 residues. The CDR3 DNA reads as TGTGCCAGCAGTTTATTGACGGGAGGGTACGGCGAGCAGTACTTC. Protein: CASSLLTGGYGEQYF.

The chain employs TRBV14 and TRBJ2-7; a weak D match, TRBD2 (6 bases). V gave up 4 bases and J gave up 4 bases, with 14 bases separating them. Germline V gene lookup returns CDR1 SGHDN and CDR2 FVKESK. The CDR3 contains 14 residues. In nucleotides, the CDR3 is TGTGCCAGCAGCCTTCGACTAGTTACTTACGAGCAGTACTTC. Its protein product is CASSLRLVTYEQYF.

This clone was counted only a few times. The gene calls are TRBV5-1 and TRBJ1-1, with 8 positions matching TRBD1. V was clipped by 2 bases and J by 1 base; unmatched bases: 7. In germline, CDR1 is SGHRS, CDR2 YFSETQ. This CDR3 contains 16 residues. CDR3 sequence (DNA): TGCGCCAGCAGCTTATGGACAGGGTTGGGGAACACTGAAGCTTTCTTT. It yields the protein CASSLWTGLGNTEAFF.

The chain has TRBV11-3 and TRBJ2-5, with 7 bases fitting TRBD1. Germline lookup yields CDR1 SGHNT and CDR2 YENEEA. The CDR3 runs to 16 residues. V lost 2 bases, J lost 4 bases, and 10 bases stayed unmatched. Here the CDR3 reads CASSLSPGQDRETQYF. The CDR3 nucleotides are TGTGCCAGCAGCTTAAGCCCAGGACAGGATAGAGAGACCCAGTACTTC.